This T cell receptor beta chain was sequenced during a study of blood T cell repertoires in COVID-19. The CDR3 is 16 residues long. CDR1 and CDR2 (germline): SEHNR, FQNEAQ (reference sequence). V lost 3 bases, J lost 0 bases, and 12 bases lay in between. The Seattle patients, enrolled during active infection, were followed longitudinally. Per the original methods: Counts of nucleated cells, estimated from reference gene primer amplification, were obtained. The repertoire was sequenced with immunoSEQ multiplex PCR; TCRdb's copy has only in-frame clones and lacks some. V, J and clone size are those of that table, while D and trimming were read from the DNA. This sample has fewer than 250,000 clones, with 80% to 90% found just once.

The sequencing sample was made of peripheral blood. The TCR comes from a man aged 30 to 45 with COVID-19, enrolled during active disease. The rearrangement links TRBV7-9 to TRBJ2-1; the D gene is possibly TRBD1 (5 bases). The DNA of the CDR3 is TGTGCCAGCAGCTTTCTGACAGCTATCTCCTACAATGAGCAGTTCTTC. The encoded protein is CASSFLTAISYNEQFF.